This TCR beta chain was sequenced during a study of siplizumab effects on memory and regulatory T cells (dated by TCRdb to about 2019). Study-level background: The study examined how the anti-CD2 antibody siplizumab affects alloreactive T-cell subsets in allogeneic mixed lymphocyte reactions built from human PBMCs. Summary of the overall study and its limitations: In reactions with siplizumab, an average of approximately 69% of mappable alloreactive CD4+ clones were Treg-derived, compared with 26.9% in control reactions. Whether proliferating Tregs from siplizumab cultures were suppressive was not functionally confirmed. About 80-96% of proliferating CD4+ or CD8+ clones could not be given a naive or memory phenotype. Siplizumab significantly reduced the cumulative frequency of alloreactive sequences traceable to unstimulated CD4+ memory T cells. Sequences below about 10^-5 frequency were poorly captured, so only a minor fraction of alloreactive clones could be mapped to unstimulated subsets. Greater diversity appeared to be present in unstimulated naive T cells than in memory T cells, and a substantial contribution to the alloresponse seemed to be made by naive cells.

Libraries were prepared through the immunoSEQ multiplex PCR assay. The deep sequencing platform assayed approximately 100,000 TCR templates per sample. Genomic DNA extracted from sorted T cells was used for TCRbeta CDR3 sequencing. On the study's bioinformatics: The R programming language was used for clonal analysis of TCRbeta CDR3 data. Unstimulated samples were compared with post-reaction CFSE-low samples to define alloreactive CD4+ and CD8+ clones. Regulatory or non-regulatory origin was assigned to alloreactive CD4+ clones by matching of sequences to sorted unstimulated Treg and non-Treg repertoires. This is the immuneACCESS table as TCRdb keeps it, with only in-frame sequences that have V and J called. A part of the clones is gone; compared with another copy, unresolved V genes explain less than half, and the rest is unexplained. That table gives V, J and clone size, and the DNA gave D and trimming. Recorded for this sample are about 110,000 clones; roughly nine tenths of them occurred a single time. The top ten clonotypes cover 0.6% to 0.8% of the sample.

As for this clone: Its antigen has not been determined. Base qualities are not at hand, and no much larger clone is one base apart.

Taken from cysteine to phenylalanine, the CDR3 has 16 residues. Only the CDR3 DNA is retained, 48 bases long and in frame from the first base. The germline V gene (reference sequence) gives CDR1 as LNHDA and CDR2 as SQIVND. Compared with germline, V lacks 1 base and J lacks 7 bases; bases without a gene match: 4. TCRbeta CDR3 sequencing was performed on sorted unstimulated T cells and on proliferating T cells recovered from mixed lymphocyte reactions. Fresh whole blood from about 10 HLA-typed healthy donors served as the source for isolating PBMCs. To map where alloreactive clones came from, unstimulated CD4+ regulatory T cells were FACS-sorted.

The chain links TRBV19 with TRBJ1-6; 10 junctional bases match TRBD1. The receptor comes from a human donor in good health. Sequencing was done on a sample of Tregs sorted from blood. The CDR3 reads CASSIAQDRGNSPLHF. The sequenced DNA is TGTGCCAGTAGTATAGCGCAGGACAGGGGGAATTCACCCCTCCACTTT.